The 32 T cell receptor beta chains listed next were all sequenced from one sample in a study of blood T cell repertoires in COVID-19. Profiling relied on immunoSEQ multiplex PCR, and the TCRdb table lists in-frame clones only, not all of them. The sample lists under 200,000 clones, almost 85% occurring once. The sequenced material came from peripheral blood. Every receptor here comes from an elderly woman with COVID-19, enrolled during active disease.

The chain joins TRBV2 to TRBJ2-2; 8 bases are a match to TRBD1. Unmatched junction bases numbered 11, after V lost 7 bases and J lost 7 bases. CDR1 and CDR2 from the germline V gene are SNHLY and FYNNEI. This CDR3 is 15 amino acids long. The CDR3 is CASTSTGDYGGELFF. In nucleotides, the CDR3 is TGTGCCAGCACGTCGACAGGGGATTATGGCGGGGAGCTGTTTTTT.

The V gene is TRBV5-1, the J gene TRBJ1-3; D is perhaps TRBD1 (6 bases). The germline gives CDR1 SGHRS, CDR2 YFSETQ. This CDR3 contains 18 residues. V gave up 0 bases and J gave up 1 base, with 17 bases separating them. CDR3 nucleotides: TGCGCCAGCAGCTTGGTGGGGGGGCAACTTTCATCTGGAAACACCATATATTTT. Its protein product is CASSLVGGQLSSGNTIYF.

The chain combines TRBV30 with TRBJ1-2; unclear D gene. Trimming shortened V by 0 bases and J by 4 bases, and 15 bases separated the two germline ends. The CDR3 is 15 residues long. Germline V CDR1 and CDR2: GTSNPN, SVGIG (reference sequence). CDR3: CAWSVSPLPLYGYTF. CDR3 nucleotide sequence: TGTGCCTGGAGTGTCTCACCATTACCACTCTATGGCTACACCTTC.

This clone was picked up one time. The CDR3 sequence: CASSIVYRGGYNEQFF. In nucleotides, the CDR3 is TGTGCCAGTAGTATAGTATACAGGGGGGGCTACAATGAGCAGTTCTTC. V and J are TRBV19 and TRBJ2-1; the D gene is possibly TRBD1 (8 bases). The CDR3 covers 16 residues. CDR1 is LNHDA, CDR2 SQIVND, per germline (reference sequence). The V gene lost 1 base and the J gene lost 3 bases, with 13 bases spanning the gap.

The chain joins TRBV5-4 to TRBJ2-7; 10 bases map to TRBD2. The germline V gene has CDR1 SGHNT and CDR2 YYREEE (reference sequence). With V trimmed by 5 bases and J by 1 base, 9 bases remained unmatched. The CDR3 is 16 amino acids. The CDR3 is CASSPLASGRSYEQYF. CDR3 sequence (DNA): TGTGCCAGCAGTCCGCTCGCTAGCGGGAGATCCTACGAGCAGTACTTC.

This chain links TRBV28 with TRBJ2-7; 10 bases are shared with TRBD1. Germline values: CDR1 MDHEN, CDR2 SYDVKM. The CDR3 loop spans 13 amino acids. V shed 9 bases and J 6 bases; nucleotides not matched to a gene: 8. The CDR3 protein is CASGDRGRVEQYF. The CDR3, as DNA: TGTGCCAGTGGTGACAGGGGGCGGGTCGAGCAGTACTTC. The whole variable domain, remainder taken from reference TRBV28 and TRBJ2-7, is DVKVTQSSRYLVKRTGEKVFLECVQDMDHENMFWYRQDPGLGLRLIYFSYDVKMKEKGDIPEGYSVSREKKERFSLILESASTNQTSMYLCASGDRGRVEQYFGPGTRLTVT.

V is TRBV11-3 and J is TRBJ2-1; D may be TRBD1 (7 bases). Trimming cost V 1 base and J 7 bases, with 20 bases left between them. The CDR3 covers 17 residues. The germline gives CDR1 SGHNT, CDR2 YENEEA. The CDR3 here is CASSLVRGGGGWNEQFF. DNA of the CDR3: TGTGCCAGCAGCTTAGTCAGGGGCGGAGGGGGCTGGAATGAGCAGTTCTTC. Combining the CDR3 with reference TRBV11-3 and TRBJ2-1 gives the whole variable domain EAGVVQSPRYKIIEKKQPVAFWCNPISGHNTLYWYLQNLGQGPELLIRYENEEAVDDSQLPKDRFSAERLKGVDSTLKIQPAELGDSAVYLCASSLVRGGGGWNEQFFGPGTRLTVL.

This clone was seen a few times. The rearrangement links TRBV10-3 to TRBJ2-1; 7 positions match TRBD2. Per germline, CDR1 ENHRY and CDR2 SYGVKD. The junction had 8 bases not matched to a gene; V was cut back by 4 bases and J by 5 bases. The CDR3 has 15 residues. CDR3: CAISGGLWWDNEQFF. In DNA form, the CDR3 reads TGTGCCATCAGTGGGGGACTATGGTGGGACAATGAGCAGTTCTTC.

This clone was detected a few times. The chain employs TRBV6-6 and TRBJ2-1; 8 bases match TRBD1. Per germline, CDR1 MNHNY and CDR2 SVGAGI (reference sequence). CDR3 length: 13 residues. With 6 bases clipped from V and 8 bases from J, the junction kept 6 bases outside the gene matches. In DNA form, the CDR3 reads TGTGCCAGCAGCCTAACAGGGGGGCATGAGCAGTTCTTC. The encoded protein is CASSLTGGHEQFF.

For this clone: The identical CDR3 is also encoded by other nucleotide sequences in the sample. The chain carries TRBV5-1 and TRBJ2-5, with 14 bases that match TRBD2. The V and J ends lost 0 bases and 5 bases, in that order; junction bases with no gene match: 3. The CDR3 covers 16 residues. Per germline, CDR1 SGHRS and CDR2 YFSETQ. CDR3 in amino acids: CASSLGLAGGQETQYF. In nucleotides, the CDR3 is TGCGCCAGCAGCTTGGGACTAGCGGGAGGGCAGGAGACCCAGTACTTC.

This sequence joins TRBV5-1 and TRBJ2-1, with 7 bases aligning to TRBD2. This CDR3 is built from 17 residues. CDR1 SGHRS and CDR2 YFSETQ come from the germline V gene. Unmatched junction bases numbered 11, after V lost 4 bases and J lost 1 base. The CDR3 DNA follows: TGCGCCAGCAGCCCTGTAGGTAGCGGGCCTTCCTACAATGAGCAGTTCTTC. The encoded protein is CASSPVGSGPSYNEQFF.

The CDR3 DNA reads as TGTGCCAGCTCACCCACACAGGGGGGTGCTGAAGCTTTCTTT. Protein sequence: CASSPTQGGAEAFF. The chain joins TRBV18 to TRBJ1-1; TRBD1 agrees at 8 bases. This CDR3 has 14 amino acids. The germline gives CDR1 KGHSH, CDR2 LQKENI. The V segment lost 3 bases and the J segment 6 bases; nucleotides outside the gene matches: 6.

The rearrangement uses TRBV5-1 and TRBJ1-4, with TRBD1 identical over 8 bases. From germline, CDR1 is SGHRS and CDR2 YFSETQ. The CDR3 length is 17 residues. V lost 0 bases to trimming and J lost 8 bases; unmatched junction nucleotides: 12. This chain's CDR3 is CASSLVGQGFVDEKLFF. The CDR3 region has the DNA TGCGCCAGCAGCTTGGTTGGACAGGGCTTTGTGGACGAAAAACTGTTTTTT.

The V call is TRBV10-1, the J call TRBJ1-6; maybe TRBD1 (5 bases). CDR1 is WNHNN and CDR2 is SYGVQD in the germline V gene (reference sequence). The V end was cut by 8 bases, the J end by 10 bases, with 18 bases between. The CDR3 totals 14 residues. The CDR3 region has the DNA TGCGCCAGCGGGGGGGGAAGCTGGGACTCACCCCTCCACTTT. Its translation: CASGGGSWDSPLHF.

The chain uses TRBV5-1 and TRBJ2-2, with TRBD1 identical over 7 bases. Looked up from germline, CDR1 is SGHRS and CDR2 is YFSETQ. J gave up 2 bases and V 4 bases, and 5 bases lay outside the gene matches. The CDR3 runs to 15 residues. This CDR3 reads CASSRQGLNTGELFF. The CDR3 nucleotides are TGCGCCAGCAGCCGACAGGGCTTAAACACCGGGGAGCTGTTTTTT.

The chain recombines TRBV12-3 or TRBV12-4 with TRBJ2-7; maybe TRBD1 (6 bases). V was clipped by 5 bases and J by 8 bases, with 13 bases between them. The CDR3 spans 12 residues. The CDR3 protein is CASSGQGRKQYF. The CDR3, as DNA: TGTGCCAGCAGTGGGCAGGGGCGCAAGCAGTACTTC.

DNA for the CDR3: TGTGCCACCAGCAGGGCCCCGACAGTCTACGAGCAGTACTTC. This sequence encodes CATSRAPTVYEQYF. The chain has TRBV15 and TRBJ2-7; D possibly corresponds to TRBD1 (5 bases). CDR1 LNHNV and CDR2 YYDKDF come from the germline V gene (reference sequence). This CDR3 region has 14 residues. Trimming removed 3 bases from V and 3 bases from J, with 12 bases in between. The whole variable domain, remainder taken from reference TRBV15 and TRBJ2-7, is DAMVIQNPRYQVTQFGKPVTLSCSQTLNHNVMYWYQQKSSQAPKLLFHYYDKDFNNEADTPDNFQSRRPNTSFCFLDIRSPGLGDTAMYLCATSRAPTVYEQYFGPGTRLTVT.

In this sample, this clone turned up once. In DNA form, the CDR3 reads TGTGCCAGCAGCCAAGGGGGCTGGGACACTGAAGCTTTCTTT. As protein: CASSQGGWDTEAFF. This chain joins TRBV3-1 (or the pseudogene TRBV3-2) and TRBJ1-1; D may be TRBD1 (5 bases). The germline V gene has CDR1 LGHDT and CDR2 YNNKEL (reference sequence). The germline V and J ends were trimmed by 1 base and 3 bases, with 9 bases remaining between them. The CDR3 runs 14 residues.

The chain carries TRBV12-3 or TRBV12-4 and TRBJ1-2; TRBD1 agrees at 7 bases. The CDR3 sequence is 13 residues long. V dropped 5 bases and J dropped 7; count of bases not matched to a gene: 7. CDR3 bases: TGTGCCAGCAGTGGAACAGGGGAGACTGGCTACACCTTC. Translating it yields CASSGTGETGYTF.

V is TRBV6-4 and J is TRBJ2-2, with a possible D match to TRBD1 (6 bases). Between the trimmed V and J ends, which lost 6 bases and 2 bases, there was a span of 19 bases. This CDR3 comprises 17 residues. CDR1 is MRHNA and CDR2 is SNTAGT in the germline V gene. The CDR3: CASSAWATGRNTGELFF. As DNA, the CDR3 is TGTGCCAGCAGCGCCTGGGCGACAGGTCGAAACACCGGGGAGCTGTTTTTT.

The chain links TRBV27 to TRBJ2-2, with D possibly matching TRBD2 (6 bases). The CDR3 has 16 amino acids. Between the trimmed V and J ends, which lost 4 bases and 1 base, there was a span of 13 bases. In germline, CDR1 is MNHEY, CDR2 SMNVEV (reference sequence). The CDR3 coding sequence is TGTGCCAGCAGTTCACACCGGGACTGGAACACCGGGGAGCTGTTTTTT. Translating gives CASSSHRDWNTGELFF.

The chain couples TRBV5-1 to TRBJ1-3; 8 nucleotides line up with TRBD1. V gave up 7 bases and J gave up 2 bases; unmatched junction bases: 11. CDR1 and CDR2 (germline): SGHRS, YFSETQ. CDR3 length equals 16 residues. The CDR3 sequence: CASPWGGRGPGNTIYF. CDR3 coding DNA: TGCGCCAGCCCCTGGGGGGGCAGGGGGCCTGGAAACACCATATATTTT.

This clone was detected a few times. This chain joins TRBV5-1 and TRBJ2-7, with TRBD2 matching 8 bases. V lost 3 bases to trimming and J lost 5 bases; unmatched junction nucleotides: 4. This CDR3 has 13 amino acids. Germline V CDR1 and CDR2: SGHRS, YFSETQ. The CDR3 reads CASSSGLANEQYF. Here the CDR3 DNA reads TGCGCCAGCAGCTCTGGACTAGCCAACGAGCAGTACTTC. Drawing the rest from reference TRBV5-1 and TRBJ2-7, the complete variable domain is KAGVTQTPRYLIKTRGQQVTLSCSPISGHRSVSWYQQTPGQGLQFLFEYFSETQRNKGNFPGRFSGRQFSNSRSEMNVSTLELGDSALYLCASSSGLANEQYFGPGTRLTVT.

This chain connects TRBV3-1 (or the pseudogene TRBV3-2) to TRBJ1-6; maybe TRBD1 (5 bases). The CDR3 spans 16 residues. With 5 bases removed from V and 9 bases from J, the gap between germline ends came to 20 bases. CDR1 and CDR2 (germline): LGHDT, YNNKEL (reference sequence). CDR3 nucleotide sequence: TGTGCCAGCAGCGGGGGGATGGGGACGAAACTTTCACCCCTCCACTTT. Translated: CASSGGMGTKLSPLHF.

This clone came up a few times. This CDR3 reads CASKPGLAPYEQYF. The CDR3 bases are TGTGCCAGCAAACCGGGACTAGCACCCTACGAGCAGTACTTC. J is TRBJ2-7 and V is TRBV6-5; 9 bases map to TRBD2. This CDR3 spans 14 amino acids. The V gene end was trimmed by 7 bases and the J gene end by 2 bases; junction bases not matched to a gene: 6. CDR1 and CDR2 (germline): MNHEY, SVGAGI.

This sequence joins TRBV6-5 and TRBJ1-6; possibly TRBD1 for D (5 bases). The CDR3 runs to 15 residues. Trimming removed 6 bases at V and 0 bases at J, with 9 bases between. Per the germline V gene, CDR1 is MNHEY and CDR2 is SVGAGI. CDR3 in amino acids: CASSQGYSYNSPLHF. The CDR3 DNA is TGTGCCAGCAGCCAGGGATACTCCTATAATTCACCCCTCCACTTT.

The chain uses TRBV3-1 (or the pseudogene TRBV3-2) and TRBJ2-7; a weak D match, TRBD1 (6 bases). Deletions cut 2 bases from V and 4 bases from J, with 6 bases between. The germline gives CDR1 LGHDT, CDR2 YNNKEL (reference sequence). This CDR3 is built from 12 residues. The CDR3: CASSQRGYEQYF. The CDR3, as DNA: TGTGCCAGCAGCCAAAGGGGGTACGAGCAGTACTTC.

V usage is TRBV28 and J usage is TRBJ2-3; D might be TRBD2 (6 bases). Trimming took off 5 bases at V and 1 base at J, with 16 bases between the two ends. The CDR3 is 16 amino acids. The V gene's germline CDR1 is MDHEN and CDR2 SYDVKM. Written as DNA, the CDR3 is TGTGCCAGCAGTCCCGGCGGGGAAGGGGGCACAGATACGCAGTATTTT. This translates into CASSPGGEGGTDTQYF.

Here the CDR3 DNA reads TGTGCCAGCAGTTTTGAGTTGCCGGGACAAGAAGCTTTCTTT. Translated, it gives CASSFELPGQEAFF. This rearrangement joins TRBV28 to TRBJ1-1, with D perhaps TRBD1 (6 bases). The V gene lost 3 bases and the J gene lost 8 bases, with 16 bases spanning the gap. Germline V gives CDR1 MDHEN, CDR2 SYDVKM. The CDR3 consists of 14 residues. Based on the CDR3 plus reference TRBV28 and TRBJ1-1, the full variable domain is DVKVTQSSRYLVKRTGEKVFLECVQDMDHENMFWYRQDPGLGLRLIYFSYDVKMKEKGDIPEGYSVSREKKERFSLILESASTNQTSMYLCASSFELPGQEAFFGQGTRLTVV.

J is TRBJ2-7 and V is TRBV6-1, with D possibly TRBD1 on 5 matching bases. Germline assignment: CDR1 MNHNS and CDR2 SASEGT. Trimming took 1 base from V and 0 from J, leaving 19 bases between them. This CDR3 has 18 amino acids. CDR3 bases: TGTGCCAGCAGTGAAGAGACTTTGACAGTCTGCTACTCCTACGAGCAGTACTTC. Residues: CASSEETLTVCYSYEQYF.

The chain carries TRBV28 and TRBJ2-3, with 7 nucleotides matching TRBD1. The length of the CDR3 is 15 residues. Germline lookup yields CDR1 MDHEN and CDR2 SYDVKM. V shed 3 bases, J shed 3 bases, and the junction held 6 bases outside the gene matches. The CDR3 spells CASSFRGRGTDTQYF. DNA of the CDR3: TGTGCCAGCAGTTTTAGGGGGCGCGGGACAGATACGCAGTATTTT. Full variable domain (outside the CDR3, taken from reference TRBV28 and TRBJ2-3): DVKVTQSSRYLVKRTGEKVFLECVQDMDHENMFWYRQDPGLGLRLIYFSYDVKMKEKGDIPEGYSVSREKKERFSLILESASTNQTSMYLCASSFRGRGTDTQYFGPGTRLTVL.

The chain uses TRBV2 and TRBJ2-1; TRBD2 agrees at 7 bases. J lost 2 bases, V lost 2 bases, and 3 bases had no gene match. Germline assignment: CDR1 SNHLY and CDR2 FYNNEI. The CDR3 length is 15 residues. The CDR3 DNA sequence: TGTGCCAGCAGTGAATTGGGAGGGGCCTACAATGAGCAGTTCTTC. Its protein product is CASSELGGAYNEQFF.